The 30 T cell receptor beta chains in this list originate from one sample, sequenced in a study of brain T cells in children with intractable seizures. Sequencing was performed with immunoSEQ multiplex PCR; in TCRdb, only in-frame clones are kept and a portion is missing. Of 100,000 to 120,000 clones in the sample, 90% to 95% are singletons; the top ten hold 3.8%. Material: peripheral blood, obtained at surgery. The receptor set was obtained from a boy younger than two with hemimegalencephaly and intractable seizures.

The CDR3: CASSSGLAGGGLYNEQFF. Here the CDR3 DNA reads TGCGCCAGCAGCTCGGGACTAGCGGGAGGGGGGCTCTACAATGAGCAGTTCTTC. The chain uses TRBV5-1 and TRBJ2-1, with 16 bases matching TRBD2. Trimming at V came to 3 bases and at J to 3 bases, leaving 6 bases not matched to a gene. Looked up from germline, CDR1 is SGHRS and CDR2 is YFSETQ. This CDR3 spans 18 amino acids.

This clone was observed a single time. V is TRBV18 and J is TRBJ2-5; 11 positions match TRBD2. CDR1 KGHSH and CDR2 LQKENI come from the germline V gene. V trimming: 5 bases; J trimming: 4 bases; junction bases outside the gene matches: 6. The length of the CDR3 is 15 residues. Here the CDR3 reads CASSSLAGVRETQYF. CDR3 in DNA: TGTGCCAGCTCATCACTAGCGGGAGTTAGAGAGACCCAGTACTTC.

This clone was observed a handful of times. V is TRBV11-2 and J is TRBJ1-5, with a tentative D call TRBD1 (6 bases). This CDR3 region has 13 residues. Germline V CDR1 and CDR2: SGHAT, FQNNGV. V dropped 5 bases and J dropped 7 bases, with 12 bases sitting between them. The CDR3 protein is CASSPQQGQPQHF. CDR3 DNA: TGTGCCAGCAGCCCGCAACAGGGACAGCCCCAGCATTTT.

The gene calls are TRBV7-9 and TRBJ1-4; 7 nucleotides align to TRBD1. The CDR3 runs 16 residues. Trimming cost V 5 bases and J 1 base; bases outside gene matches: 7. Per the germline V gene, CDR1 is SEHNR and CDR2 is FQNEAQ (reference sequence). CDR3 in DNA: TGTGCCAGCAGCCAGGGGGGGATGGGAACTAATGAAAAACTGTTTTTT. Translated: CASSQGGMGTNEKLFF.

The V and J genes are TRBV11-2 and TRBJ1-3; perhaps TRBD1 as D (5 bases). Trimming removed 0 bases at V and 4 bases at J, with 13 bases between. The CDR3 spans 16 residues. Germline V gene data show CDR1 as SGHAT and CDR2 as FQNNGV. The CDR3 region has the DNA TGTGCCAGCAGCTTAGACAGGGCGTGGTACGGAAACACCATATATTTT. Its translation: CASSLDRAWYGNTIYF.

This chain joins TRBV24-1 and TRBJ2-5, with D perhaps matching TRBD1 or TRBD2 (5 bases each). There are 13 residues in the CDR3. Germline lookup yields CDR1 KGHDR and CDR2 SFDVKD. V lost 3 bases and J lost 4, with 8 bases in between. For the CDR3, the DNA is TGTGCCACCAGTGATGAGGGGTTAGAGACCCAGTACTTC. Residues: CATSDEGLETQYF.

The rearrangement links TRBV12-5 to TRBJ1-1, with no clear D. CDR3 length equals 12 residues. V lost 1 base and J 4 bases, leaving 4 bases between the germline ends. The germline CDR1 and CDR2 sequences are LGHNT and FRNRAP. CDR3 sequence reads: CASGLGGTEAFF. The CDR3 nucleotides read TGTGCTAGTGGTTTGGGAGGCACTGAAGCTTTCTTT.

In DNA, the CDR3 is TGTGCCAGTAGTATAGAGGGAGGCAGGGGGCGAAATGAGCAGTTCTTC. Residues: CASSIEGGRGRNEQFF. The J gene is TRBJ2-1, the V gene TRBV19; 8 positions match TRBD1. Trimming cost V 0 bases and J 7 bases; bases outside gene matches: 8. Germline V lookup: CDR1 LNHDA, CDR2 SQIVND (reference sequence). This CDR3 contains 16 residues.

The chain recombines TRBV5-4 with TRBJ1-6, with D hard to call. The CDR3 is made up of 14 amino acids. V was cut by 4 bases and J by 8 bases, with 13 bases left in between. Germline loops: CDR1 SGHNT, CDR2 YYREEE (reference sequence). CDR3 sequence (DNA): TGTGCCAGCAGCCCCGGTCAGAGAGATTCACCCCTCCACTTT. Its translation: CASSPGQRDSPLHF.

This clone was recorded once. The CDR3 sequence: CASSFASPLHF. In nucleotides, the CDR3 is TGTGCCAGCAGCTTTGCCTCACCCCTCCACTTT. The chain joins TRBV7-9 to TRBJ1-6; D is unclear. This CDR3 has 11 amino acids. V gave up 3 bases and J gave up 10 bases, with 4 bases separating them. Germline V CDR1 and CDR2: SEHNR, FQNEAQ (reference sequence).

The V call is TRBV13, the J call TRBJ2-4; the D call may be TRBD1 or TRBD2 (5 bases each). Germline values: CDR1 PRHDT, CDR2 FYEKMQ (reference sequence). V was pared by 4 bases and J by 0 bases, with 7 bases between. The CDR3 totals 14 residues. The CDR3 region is CASSSGTAKNIQYF. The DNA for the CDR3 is TGTGCCAGCAGCTCGGGGACAGCCAAAAACATTCAGTACTTC.

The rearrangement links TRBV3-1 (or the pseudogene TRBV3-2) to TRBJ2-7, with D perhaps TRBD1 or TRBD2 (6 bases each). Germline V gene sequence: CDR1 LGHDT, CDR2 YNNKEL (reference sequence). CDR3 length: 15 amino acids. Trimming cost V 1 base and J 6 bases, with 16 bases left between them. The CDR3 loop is CASSQVGGRAGEQYF. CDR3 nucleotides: TGTGCCAGCAGCCAAGTCGGGGGCAGGGCGGGCGAGCAGTACTTC.

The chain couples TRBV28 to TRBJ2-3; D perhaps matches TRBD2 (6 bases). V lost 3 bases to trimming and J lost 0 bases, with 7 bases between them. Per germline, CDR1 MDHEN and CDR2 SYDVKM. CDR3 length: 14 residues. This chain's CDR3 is CASSFSGSTDTQYF. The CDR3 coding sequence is TGTGCCAGCAGTTTTAGCGGTAGCACAGATACGCAGTATTTT.

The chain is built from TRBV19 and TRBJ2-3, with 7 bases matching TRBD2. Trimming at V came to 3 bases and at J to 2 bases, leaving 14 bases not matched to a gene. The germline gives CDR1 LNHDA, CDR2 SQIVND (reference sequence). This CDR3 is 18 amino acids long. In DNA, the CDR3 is TGTGCCAGTAGTATCAGCGCGCCCAGCGGGAACCCCACAGATACGCAGTATTTT. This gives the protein CASSISAPSGNPTDTQYF. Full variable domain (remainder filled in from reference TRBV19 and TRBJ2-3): DGGITQSPKYLFRKEGQNVTLSCEQNLNHDAMYWYRQDPGQGLRLIYYSQIVNDFQKGDIAEGYSVSREKKESFPLTVTSAQKNPTAFYLCASSISAPSGNPTDTQYFGPGTRLTVL.

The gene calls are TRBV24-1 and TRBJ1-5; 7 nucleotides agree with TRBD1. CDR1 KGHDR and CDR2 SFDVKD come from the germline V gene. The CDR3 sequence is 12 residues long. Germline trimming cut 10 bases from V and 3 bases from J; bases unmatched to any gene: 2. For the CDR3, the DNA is TGTGCCACGGGACAGTTCAATCAGCCCCAGCATTTT. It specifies CATGQFNQPQHF.

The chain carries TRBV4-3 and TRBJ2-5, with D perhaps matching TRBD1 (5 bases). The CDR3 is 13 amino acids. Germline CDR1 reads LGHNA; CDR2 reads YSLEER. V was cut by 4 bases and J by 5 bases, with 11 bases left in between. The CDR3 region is CASSPRGSETQYF. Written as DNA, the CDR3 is TGCGCCAGCAGCCCAAGGGGTAGTGAGACCCAGTACTTC.

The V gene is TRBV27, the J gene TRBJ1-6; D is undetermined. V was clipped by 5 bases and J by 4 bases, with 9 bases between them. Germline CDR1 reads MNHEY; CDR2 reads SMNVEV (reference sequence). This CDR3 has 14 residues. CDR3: CASSDQEYNSPLHF. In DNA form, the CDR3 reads TGTGCCAGCAGTGACCAGGAGTATAATTCACCCCTCCACTTT.

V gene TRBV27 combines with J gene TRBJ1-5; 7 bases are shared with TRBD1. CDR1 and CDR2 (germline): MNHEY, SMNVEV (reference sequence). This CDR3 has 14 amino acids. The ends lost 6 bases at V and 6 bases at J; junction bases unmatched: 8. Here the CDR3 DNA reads TGTGCCAGCAGCGCGAACAGGGGCCGTCAGCCCCAGCATTTT. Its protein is CASSANRGRQPQHF.

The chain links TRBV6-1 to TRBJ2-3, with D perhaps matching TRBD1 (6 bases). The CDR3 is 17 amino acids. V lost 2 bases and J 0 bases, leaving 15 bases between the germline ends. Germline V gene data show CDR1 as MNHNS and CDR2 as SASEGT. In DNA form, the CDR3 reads TGTGCCAGCAGTGAATTCTCCCGACAGGTTAGCACAGATACGCAGTATTTT. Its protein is CASSEFSRQVSTDTQYF.

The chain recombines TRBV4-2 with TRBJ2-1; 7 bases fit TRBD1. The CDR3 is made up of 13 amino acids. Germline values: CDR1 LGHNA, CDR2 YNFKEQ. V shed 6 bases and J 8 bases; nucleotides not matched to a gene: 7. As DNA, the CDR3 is TGTGCCAGCAGACCTACAGGGGACCATGAGCAGTTCTTC. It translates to CASRPTGDHEQFF.

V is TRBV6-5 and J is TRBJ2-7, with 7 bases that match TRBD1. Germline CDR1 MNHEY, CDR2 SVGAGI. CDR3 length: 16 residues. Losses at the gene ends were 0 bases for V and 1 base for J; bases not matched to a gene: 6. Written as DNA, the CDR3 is TGTGCCAGCAGTTACTCGAAGGGGGCGATATCCTACGAGCAGTACTTC. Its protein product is CASSYSKGAISYEQYF.

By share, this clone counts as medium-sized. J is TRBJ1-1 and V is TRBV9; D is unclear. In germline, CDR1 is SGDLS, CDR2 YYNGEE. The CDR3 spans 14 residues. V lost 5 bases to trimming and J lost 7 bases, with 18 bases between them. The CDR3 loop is CASSGSYRGDEAFF. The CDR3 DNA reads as TGTGCCAGCAGTGGGTCGTACCGGGGAGATGAAGCTTTCTTT.

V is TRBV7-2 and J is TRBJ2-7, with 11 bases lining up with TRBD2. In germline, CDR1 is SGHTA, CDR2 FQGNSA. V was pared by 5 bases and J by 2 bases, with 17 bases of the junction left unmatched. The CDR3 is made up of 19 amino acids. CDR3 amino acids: CASSTLSGRAQLHPYEQYF. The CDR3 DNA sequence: TGTGCCAGCAGCACCCTTAGCGGGAGGGCCCAACTTCACCCCTACGAGCAGTACTTC.

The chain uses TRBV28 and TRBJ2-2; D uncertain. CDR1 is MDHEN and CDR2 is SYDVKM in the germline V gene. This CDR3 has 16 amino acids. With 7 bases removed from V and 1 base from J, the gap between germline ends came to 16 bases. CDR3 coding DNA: TGTGCCAGCACCCCGGTAAGGACCCAGAACACCGGGGAGCTGTTTTTT. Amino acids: CASTPVRTQNTGELFF.

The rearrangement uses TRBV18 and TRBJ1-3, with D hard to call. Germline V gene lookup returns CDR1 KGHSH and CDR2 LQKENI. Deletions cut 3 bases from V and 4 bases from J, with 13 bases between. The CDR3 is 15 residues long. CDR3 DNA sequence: TGTGCCAGCTCACCCACGGATTTAGTCGGAAACACCATATATTTT. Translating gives CASSPTDLVGNTIYF. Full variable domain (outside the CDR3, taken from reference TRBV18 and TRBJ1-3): NAGVMQNPRHLVRRRGQEARLRCSPMKGHSHVYWYRQLPEEGLKFMVYLQKENIIDESGMPKERFSAEFPKEGPSILRIQQVVRGDSAAYFCASSPTDLVGNTIYFGEGSWLTVV.

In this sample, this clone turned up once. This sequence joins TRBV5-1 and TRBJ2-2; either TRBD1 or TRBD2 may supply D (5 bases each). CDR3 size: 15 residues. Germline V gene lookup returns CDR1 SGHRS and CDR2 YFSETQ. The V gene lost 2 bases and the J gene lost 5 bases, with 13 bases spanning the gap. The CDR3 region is CASSFGAAITGELFF. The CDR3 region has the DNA TGCGCCAGCAGCTTCGGGGCAGCTATTACCGGGGAGCTGTTTTTT.

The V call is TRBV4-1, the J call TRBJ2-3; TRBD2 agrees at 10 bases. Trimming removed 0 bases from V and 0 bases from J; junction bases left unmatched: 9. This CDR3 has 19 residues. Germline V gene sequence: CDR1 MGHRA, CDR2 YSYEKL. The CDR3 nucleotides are TGCGCCAGCAGCCAAGAGGGTAGCGGGAGGCCGTCTAGCACAGATACGCAGTATTTT. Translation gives CASSQEGSGRPSSTDTQYF.

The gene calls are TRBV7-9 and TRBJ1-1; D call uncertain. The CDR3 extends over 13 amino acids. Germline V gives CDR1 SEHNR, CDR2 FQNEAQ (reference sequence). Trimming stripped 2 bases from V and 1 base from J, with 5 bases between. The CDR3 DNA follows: TGTGCCAGCAGCTTAAAGCAGAACACTGAAGCTTTCTTT. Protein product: CASSLKQNTEAFF.

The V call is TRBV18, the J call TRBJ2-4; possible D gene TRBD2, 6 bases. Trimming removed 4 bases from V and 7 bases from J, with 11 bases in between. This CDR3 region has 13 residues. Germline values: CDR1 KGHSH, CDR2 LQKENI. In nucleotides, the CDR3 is TGTGCCAGCTCACGGGACCTAGCGAACATTCAGTACTTC. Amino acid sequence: CASSRDLANIQYF.

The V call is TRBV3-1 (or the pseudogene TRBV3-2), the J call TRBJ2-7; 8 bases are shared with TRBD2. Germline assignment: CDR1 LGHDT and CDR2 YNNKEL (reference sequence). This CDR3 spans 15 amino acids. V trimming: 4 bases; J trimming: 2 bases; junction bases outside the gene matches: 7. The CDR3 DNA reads TGTGCCAGCAGCCCCGGGAGGGATTTTCCCTACGAGCAGTACTTC. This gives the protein CASSPGRDFPYEQYF.